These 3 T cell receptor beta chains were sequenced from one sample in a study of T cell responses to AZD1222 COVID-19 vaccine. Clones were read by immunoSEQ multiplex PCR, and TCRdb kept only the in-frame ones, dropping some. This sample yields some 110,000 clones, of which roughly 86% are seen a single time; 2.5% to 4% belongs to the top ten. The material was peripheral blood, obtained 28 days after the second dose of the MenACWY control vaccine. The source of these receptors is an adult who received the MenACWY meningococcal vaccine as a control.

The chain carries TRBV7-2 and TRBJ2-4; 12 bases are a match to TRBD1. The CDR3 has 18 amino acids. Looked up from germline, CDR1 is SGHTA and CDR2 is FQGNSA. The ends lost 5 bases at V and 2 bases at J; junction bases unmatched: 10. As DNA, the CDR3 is TGTGCCAGCAGCCCCATGGGGGGACAGGGGGCCTCCAAAAACATTCAGTACTTC. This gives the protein CASSPMGGQGASKNIQYF.

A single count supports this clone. The CDR3 nucleotides are TGTGCCAGCAGCAAAGAGGGACAGGGGGCGAATGGCTACACCTTC. It is translated as CASSKEGQGANGYTF. The chain has TRBV21-1 and TRBJ1-2; the table assigns TRBD1, which was not confirmed against the DNA. TRBV21-1 corresponds to a pseudogene. This CDR3 has 15 amino acids.

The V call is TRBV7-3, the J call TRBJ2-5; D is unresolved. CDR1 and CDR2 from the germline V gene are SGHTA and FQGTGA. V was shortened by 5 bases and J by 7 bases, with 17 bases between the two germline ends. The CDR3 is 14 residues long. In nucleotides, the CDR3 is TGTGCCAGCAGCAAAAACCCTGGGCCTGGGACCCAGTACTTC. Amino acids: CASSKNPGPGTQYF.